This TCR beta chain derives from a study of cytomegalovirus exposure and HLA in healthy donors. Germline V gene lookup returns CDR1 MNHEY and CDR2 SMNVEV (reference sequence). CDR3 size: 16 residues. The trim removed 4 bases at V and 6 bases at J, leaving 14 bases unmatched. General study results and limits: TCR beta chains numbering some 160 were designated cytomegalovirus-associated.

A note on this clone: Its antigen is unknown.

The PCR had 60 Vbeta and 13 Jbeta primers. The data were produced by immunoSEQ multiplex PCR, yet TCRdb's version contains in-frame clones alone and is incomplete. This table holds over 40,000 clones, under 75% found once. This receptor was identified in a man aged 30 to 45 in good health and CMV-seronegative. The chain carries TRBV27 and TRBJ2-7, with 8 bases that match TRBD2. Source material: PBMCs. CDR3 coding DNA: TGTGCCAGCAGTTCCTCGGGGGGGGAAAGAGGGCTCGAGCAGTACTTC. Translated, it gives CASSSSGGERGLEQYF.